Shown below are 14 T cell receptor beta chains from a single sample sequenced in a study of molecular identifiers for immune sequencing clone quantification. One entry per CDR3 protein results from TCRdb running MiXCR on the PCR reads. Altogether more than 50,000 distinct CDR3 sequences are present, under 20% being singletons, with the ten largest covering more than 1.4%. Source material: naive CD8+ T cells from blood, with Jurkat cell RNA spiked in. Subset: FACS-sorted CD8+CD4-CCR7+CD45RA+ naive T cells. Receptors originate from a human donor in good health. Some libraries in this study had Jurkat cell RNA spiked in.

This clonotype has ten or more counts. The CDR3 DNA follows: TGCAGCATTACGGGGGGACTAGCCAGCACAGATACGCAGTATTTT. Translation: CSITGGLASTDTQYF. V usage is TRBV29-1 and J usage is TRBJ2-3; 9 bases agree with TRBD2. CDR1 is SQVTM and CDR2 is ANQGSEA in the germline V gene. The CDR3 totals 15 residues. The V gene end was trimmed by 8 bases and the J gene end by 0 bases; junction bases not matched to a gene: 9.

Concerning this clonotype: This could be a read error, since a much larger clone is one nucleotide away. V usage is TRBV4-1 and J usage is TRBJ2-7; D call uncertain. Germline V lookup: CDR1 MGHRA, CDR2 YSYEKL. Trimming stripped 4 bases from V and 9 bases from J, with 16 bases between. The CDR3 consists of 13 residues. The CDR3 bases are TGCGCCAGCAGCCTCGAAGGTTACGATGTGCAGTACTTC. Its protein product is CASSLEGYDVQYF.

The V gene is TRBV13, the J gene TRBJ1-2; D gene uncertain. Germline V gene sequence: CDR1 PRHDT, CDR2 FYEKMQ (reference sequence). The CDR3 runs 14 residues. Trimming removed 0 bases at V and 7 bases at J, with 12 bases between. CDR3 in amino acids: CASSLGQGWGGYTF. CDR3 bases: TGTGCCAGCAGCTTAGGCCAAGGCTGGGGTGGCTACACCTTC.

At least ten counts were recorded for this clonotype. The CDR3 sequence is CASSHYRDTGELFF. For the CDR3, the DNA is TGTGCCAGCAGTCACTACAGGGACACCGGGGAGCTGTTTTTT. The chain uses TRBV28 and TRBJ2-2; a possible D gene is TRBD1 (6 bases). Germline V CDR1 and CDR2: MDHEN, SYDVKM. The CDR3 is 14 amino acids. The V end was cut by 5 bases, the J end by 3 bases, with 10 bases between. Full variable domain (outside the CDR3, taken from reference TRBV28 and TRBJ2-2): DVKVTQSSRYLVKRTGEKVFLECVQDMDHENMFWYRQDPGLGLRLIYFSYDVKMKEKGDIPEGYSVSREKKERFSLILESASTNQTSMYLCASSHYRDTGELFFGEGSRLTVL.

This clonotype was recorded at least ten times. The chain joins TRBV7-8 to TRBJ2-7; 7 bases map to TRBD1. The CDR3 is 15 residues long. Germline CDR1 SGHVS, CDR2 FQNEAQ. Germline trimming cut 6 bases from V and 6 bases from J; bases unmatched to any gene: 14. The chain's CDR3 is CASRPPATGIGEQYF. CDR3 in DNA: TGTGCCAGCAGGCCGCCCGCGACAGGGATCGGCGAGCAGTACTTC.

This clonotype was seen ten or more times. For the CDR3, the DNA is TGTGCCAGCAGTTACTACCGAGAGGACTACGAGCAGTACTTC. Translated, it gives CASSYYREDYEQYF. The chain has TRBV6-5 and TRBJ2-7, with D hard to call. The CDR3 spans 14 residues. The germline V and J ends were trimmed by 1 base and 3 bases, with 10 bases remaining between them. Germline lookup yields CDR1 MNHEY and CDR2 SVGAGI.

This clonotype was recorded many times. This chain connects TRBV6-2 or TRBV6-3 to TRBJ2-5, with 9 positions matching TRBD1. The CDR3 is made up of 14 amino acids. CDR1 is MNHEY and CDR2 is SVGEGT in the germline V gene. V gave up 4 bases and J gave up 5 bases; unmatched junction bases: 5. The CDR3 loop reads CASSSLQGAETQYF. In DNA form, the CDR3 reads TGTGCCAGCAGTTCACTACAGGGGGCGGAGACCCAGTACTTC.

This clonotype was seen many times. The CDR3 DNA follows: TGCGCCAGCAGCCAAGAGGTGGAGGGTGCTGTCAACTATGGCTACACCTTC. It translates to CASSQEVEGAVNYGYTF. V and J are TRBV4-3 and TRBJ1-2, with D hard to call. V was clipped by 0 bases and J by 2 bases, with 16 bases between them. Germline V gene data show CDR1 as LGHNA and CDR2 as YSLEER. The CDR3 length is 17 residues.

This clonotype was picked up many times. The genes are TRBV28 and TRBJ2-4; tentatively, D is TRBD1 (7 bases). V shed 2 bases and J shed 0 bases, with 20 bases lying between them. The CDR3 is 19 amino acids. The germline V gene encodes CDR1 MDHEN and CDR2 SYDVKM. CDR3 protein: CASSLRTGGEILAKNIQYF. The CDR3 region has the DNA TGTGCCAGCAGTTTACGGACAGGAGGGGAGATACTAGCCAAAAACATTCAGTACTTC.

This clonotype has a count of ten or more. The rearrangement uses TRBV27 and TRBJ2-5; 12 bases line up with TRBD2. The CDR3 is 16 amino acids. CDR1 and CDR2 from the germline V gene are MNHEY and SMNVEV (reference sequence). The V gene end was trimmed by 6 bases and the J gene end by 1 base; junction bases not matched to a gene: 6. CDR3 loop: CASREGLAGFQETQYF. The CDR3, as DNA: TGTGCCAGCAGAGAAGGACTAGCGGGGTTCCAAGAGACCCAGTACTTC.

Concerning this clonotype: This may be a read error: a much more frequent sequence differs by one nucleotide. The rearrangement joins TRBV9 to TRBJ2-4; perhaps TRBD1 as D (5 bases). This CDR3 spans 15 amino acids. Germline loops: CDR1 SGDLS, CDR2 YYNGEE. CDR3 in amino acids: CACSYDSLAKNIQYF. The DNA for the CDR3 is TGTGCCTGCAGCTACGACAGCCTAGCCAAAAACATTCAGTACTTC.

This clonotype has ten or more counts. DNA of the CDR3: TGTGCCAGCAGCTTAGGGGTTAACACCGGGGAGCTGTTTTTT. As protein: CASSLGVNTGELFF. The chain links TRBV5-6 to TRBJ2-2; D may be TRBD1 (5 bases). The CDR3 extends over 14 amino acids. The germline V gene encodes CDR1 SGHDT and CDR2 YYEEEE. The V end was cut by 2 bases, the J end by 2 bases, with 7 bases between.

There are many counts of this clonotype. The chain links TRBV2 to TRBJ2-3, with 8 bases identical to TRBD1. The V gene end was trimmed by 7 bases and the J gene end by 6 bases; junction bases not matched to a gene: 15. The CDR3 has 16 residues. The V gene's germline CDR1 is SNHLY and CDR2 FYNNEI. The CDR3 reads CASTNPQDRVGDTQYF. In DNA form, the CDR3 reads TGTGCCAGCACCAACCCGCAGGACAGGGTTGGGGATACGCAGTATTTT.

This clonotype showed up just a few times. V and J are TRBV29-1 and TRBJ2-2; perhaps TRBD2 as D (6 bases). CDR1 is SQVTM and CDR2 is ANQGSEA in the germline V gene. V was pared by 3 bases and J by 1 base, with 12 bases between. This CDR3 comprises 15 residues. CDR3 in amino acids: CSVESGERNTGELFF. CDR3 coding DNA: TGCAGCGTTGAGTCGGGGGAGCGGAACACCGGGGAGCTGTTTTTT.